The 8 T cell receptor beta chains given below trace back to one sample, sequenced in a study of control samples from healthy donors and cancer patients. Assay used: immunoSEQ multiplex PCR; TCRdb lists only in-frame clones, some missing. Here the sample spans about 160,000 clones, about 94% being singletons. The sample consisted of blood. The source of these receptors is a woman aged 40 to 55 in good health.

This clone has just one count. This chain joins TRBV6-6 and TRBJ1-4; tentative D call: TRBD1 (5 bases). V lost 6 bases to trimming and J lost 3 bases, with 8 bases between them. Germline assignment: CDR1 MNHNY and CDR2 SVGAGI (reference sequence). The CDR3 runs 13 residues. DNA of the CDR3: TGTGCCAGCAGGAGGGGACCTAATGAAAAACTGTTTTTT. Translating it yields CASRRGPNEKLFF.

V usage is TRBV6-5 and J usage is TRBJ1-5, with a weak D call TRBD1 (5 bases). The V end lost 6 bases, the J end lost 0 bases, and 12 bases lay between the germline ends. This CDR3 is 15 amino acids long. The germline V gene encodes CDR1 MNHEY and CDR2 SVGAGI. The CDR3 region has the DNA TGTGCCAGCAGACGAAGGGGTTATAGCAATCAGCCCCAGCATTTT. Its protein is CASRRRGYSNQPQHF.

V and J are TRBV5-4 and TRBJ2-4, with D possibly TRBD1 on 8 matching bases. The CDR3 contains 14 residues. V lost 0 bases and J 8 bases, leaving 12 bases between the germline ends. Germline V gene data show CDR1 as SGHNT and CDR2 as YYREEE (reference sequence). CDR3 coding DNA: TGTGCCAGCAGCTTGGACAGGGGGAGGGACATTCAGTACTTC. This sequence encodes CASSLDRGRDIQYF.

The V call is TRBV30, the J call TRBJ2-1, with 7 positions matching TRBD1. The germline V gene encodes CDR1 GTSNPN and CDR2 SVGIG (reference sequence). With V trimmed by 1 base and J by 9 bases, 6 bases remained unmatched. The CDR3 extends over 13 amino acids. CDR3 sequence: CAWSALQGSEQFF. CDR3 nucleotides: TGTGCCTGGAGTGCCCTACAGGGGAGTGAGCAGTTCTTC.

V is TRBV18 and J is TRBJ2-3; 7 bases align to TRBD2. Trimming removed 3 bases from V and 4 bases from J; junction bases left unmatched: 4. The CDR3 is 14 residues long. CDR1 and CDR2 from the germline V gene are KGHSH and LQKENI. This CDR3 reads CASSPGRVSDTQYF. The CDR3 region has the DNA TGTGCCAGCTCACCGGGGAGGGTGTCAGATACGCAGTATTTT.

The chain has TRBV6-5 and TRBJ1-4; 8 bases are a match to TRBD1. This CDR3 spans 14 amino acids. Germline V gene lookup returns CDR1 MNHEY and CDR2 SVGAGI. The V segment lost 6 bases and the J segment 4 bases; nucleotides outside the gene matches: 4. CDR3 amino acids: CASRRDRNNEKLFF. The CDR3 DNA is TGTGCCAGCAGGAGGGACAGGAATAATGAAAAACTGTTTTTT.

The CDR3 nucleotides read TGTGCCAGCAGCGTCGGACAGCAGAACACTGAAGCTTTCTTT. It encodes CASSVGQQNTEAFF. The chain combines TRBV9 with TRBJ1-1, with D possibly matching TRBD1 (6 bases). Trimming shortened V by 2 bases and J by 1 base, and 9 bases separated the two germline ends. Germline-derived CDR1 and CDR2 are SGDLS and YYNGEE. CDR3 length equals 14 residues.

V gene TRBV24-1 combines with J gene TRBJ2-1, with D perhaps being TRBD1 or TRBD2 (5 bases each). Germline V gene sequence: CDR1 KGHDR, CDR2 SFDVKD. The CDR3 has 14 residues. V lost 5 bases, J lost 9 bases, and 16 bases lay in between. CDR3 DNA: TGTGCCACCAGTGCGGAGGCAGGGAAAGGTGAGCAGTTCTTC. It translates to CATSAEAGKGEQFF.